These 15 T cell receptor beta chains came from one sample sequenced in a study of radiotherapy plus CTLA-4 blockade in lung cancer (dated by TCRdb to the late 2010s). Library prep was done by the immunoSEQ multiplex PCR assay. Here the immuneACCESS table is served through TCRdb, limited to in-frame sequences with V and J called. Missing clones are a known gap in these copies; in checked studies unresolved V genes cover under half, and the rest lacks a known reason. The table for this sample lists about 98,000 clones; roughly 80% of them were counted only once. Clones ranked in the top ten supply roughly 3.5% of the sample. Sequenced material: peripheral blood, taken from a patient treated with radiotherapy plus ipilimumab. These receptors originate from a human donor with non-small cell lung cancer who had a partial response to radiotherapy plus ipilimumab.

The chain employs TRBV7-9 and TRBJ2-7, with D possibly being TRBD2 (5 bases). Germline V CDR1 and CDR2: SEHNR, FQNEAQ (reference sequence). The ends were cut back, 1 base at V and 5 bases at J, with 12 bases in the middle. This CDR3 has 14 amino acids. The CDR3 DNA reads TGTGCCAGCAGCTTAGTGACGGAGGAGGACGAGCAGTACTTC. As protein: CASSLVTEEDEQYF.

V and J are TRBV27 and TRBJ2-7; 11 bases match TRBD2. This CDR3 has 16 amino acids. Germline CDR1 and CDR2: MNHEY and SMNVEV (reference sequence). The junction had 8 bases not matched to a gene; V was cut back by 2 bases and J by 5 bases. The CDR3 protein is CASSLGTSGSTNEQYF. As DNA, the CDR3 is TGTGCCAGCAGTTTAGGAACTAGCGGGAGCACCAACGAGCAGTACTTC.

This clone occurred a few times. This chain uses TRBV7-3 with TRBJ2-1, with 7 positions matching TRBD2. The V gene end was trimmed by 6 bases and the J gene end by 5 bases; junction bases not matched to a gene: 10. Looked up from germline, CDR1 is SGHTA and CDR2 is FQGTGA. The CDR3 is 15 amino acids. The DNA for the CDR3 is TGTGCCAGCAGTTTCGCCGGGACTACCAACAATGAGCAGTTCTTC. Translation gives CASSFAGTTNNEQFF.

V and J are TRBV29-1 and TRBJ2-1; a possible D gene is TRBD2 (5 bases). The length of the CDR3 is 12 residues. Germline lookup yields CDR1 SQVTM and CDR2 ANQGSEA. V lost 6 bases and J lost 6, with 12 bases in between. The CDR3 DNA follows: TGCAGCGTGGAGGCCCAACGCAATGAGCAGTTCTTC. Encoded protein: CSVEAQRNEQFF.

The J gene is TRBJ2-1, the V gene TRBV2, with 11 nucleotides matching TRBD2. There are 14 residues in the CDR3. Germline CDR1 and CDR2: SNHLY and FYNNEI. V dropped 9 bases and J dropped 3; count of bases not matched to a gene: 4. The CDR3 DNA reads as TGTGCCAGTACCGGGACTAGCGGCTACAATGAGCAGTTCTTC. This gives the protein CASTGTSGYNEQFF.

CDR3 coding DNA: TGCGCCAGCAGCCAGTCCCCGGCGGCCGGAAACACCATATATTTT. This gives the protein CASSQSPAAGNTIYF. The V and J genes are TRBV4-1 and TRBJ1-3; D ambiguous. CDR3 length equals 15 residues. CDR1 and CDR2 from the germline V gene are MGHRA and YSYEKL. Trimming took 3 bases from V and 4 from J, leaving 13 bases between them.

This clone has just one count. CDR3 amino acids: CASSHGQTYEQYF. Written as DNA, the CDR3 is TGCGCCAGCAGCCACGGACAGACCTACGAGCAGTACTTC. The chain carries TRBV5-1 and TRBJ2-7, with D possibly matching TRBD1 (6 bases). Trimming cost V 4 bases and J 2 bases, with 10 bases left between them. The CDR3 spans 13 residues. Germline V lookup: CDR1 SGHRS, CDR2 YFSETQ.

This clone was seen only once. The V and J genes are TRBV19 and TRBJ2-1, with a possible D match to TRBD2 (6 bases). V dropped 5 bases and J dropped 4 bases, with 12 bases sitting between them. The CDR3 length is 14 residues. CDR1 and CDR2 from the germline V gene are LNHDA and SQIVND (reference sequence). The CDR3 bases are TGTGCCAGTAGTCTCCGGGACTTATACAATGAGCAGTTCTTC. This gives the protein CASSLRDLYNEQFF.

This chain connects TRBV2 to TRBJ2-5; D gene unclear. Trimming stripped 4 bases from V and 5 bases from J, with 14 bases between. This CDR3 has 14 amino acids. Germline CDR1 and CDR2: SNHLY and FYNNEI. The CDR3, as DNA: TGTGCCAGCAGTGTGACTTGGAACGGGGAGACCCAGTACTTC. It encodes CASSVTWNGETQYF.

This chain's CDR3 is CASSDRWAEKLFF. The CDR3 DNA reads TGTGCCAGCAGTGATCGGTGGGCTGAAAAACTGTTTTTT. The V gene is TRBV2, the J gene TRBJ1-4, with D unclear. There are 13 residues in the CDR3. The germline CDR1 and CDR2 sequences are SNHLY and FYNNEI. V shed 3 bases and J shed 7 bases, with 9 bases lying between them. Looking up the rest from reference TRBV2 and TRBJ1-4 gives the full variable domain: EPEVTQTPSHQVTQMGQEVILRCVPISNHLYFYWYRQILGQKVEFLVSFYNNEISEKSEIFDDQFSVERPDGSNFTLKIRSTKLEDSAMYFCASSDRWAEKLFFGSGTQLSVL.

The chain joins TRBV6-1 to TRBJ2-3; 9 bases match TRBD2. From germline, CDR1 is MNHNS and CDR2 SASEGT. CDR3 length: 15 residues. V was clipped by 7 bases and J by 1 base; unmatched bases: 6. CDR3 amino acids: CASTESGGRTDTQYF. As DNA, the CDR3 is TGTGCCAGCACTGAGAGCGGGGGGCGCACAGATACGCAGTATTTT.

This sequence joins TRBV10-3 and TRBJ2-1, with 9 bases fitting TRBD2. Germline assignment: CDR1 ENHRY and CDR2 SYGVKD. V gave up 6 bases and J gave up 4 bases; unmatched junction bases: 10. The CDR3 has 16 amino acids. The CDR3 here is CAISQGVTSGYNEQFF. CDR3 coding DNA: TGTGCCATCAGCCAGGGCGTGACTAGCGGATACAATGAGCAGTTCTTC.

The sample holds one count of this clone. CDR3 bases: TGTGCCAGCAGCGTAGCGGCTAGCGGATTTAGCACAGATACGCAGTATTTT. Amino acids: CASSVAASGFSTDTQYF. V gene TRBV9 combines with J gene TRBJ2-3; TRBD2 agrees at 7 bases. This CDR3 region has 17 residues. The J segment lost 0 bases and the V segment lost 0 bases, leaving 7 bases of the junction unmatched. Germline V gene sequence: CDR1 SGDLS, CDR2 YYNGEE. Combining the CDR3 with reference TRBV9 and TRBJ2-3 gives the whole variable domain DSGVTQTPKHLITATGQRVTLRCSPRSGDLSVYWYQQSLDQGLQFLIQYYNGEERAKGNILERFSAQQFPDLHSELNLSSLELGDSALYFCASSVAASGFSTDTQYFGPGTRLTVL.

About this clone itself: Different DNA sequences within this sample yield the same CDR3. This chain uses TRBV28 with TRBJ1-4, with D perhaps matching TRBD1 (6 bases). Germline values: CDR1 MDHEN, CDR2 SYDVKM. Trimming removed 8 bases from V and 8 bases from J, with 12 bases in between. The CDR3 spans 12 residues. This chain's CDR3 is CASSTGKEKLFF. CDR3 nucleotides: TGTGCCAGCTCAACAGGGAAGGAAAAACTGTTTTTT.

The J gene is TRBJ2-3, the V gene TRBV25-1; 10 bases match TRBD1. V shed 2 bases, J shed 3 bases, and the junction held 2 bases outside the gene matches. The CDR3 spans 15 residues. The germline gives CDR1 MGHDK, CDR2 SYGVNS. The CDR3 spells CASSERTGGTDTQYF. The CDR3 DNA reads TGTGCCAGCAGTGAAAGGACAGGGGGGACAGATACGCAGTATTTT.